This T cell receptor beta chain was found in a study of response to subunit inactivated influenza vaccine. Germline V gene sequence: CDR1 MDHEN, CDR2 SYDVKM. Deletions cut 10 bases from V and 6 bases from J, with 15 bases between. The CDR3 loop spans 12 amino acids. This clonotype was recorded a few times. TCRdb processed the RT-PCR reads anew with MiXCR; each CDR3 protein has one entry. The data show 500,000 to 700,000 distinct CDR3 sequences, under 30% seen once. The data were also submitted as part of a second study, on T cells expressing NK-cell markers. That paper states: cDNA encoding TCR beta was synthesized via 5'RACE template switching incorporating UMIs. A handful of donors had dominant NKG2C+ clonotypes that comprised about 1.0-7.0% of their CD8+ T cells.

This chain connects TRBV28 to TRBJ1-2, with D uncertain. The sequencing used CD4+ T cells sorted from PBMCs, collected 11 to 12 days after vaccination. The source of this sequence is a man in his forties or fifties who received an inactivated influenza vaccine. The CDR3 DNA reads as TGTGCCACCTCCGGTTTAGGTAATGGCTACACCTTC. Amino acids: CATSGLGNGYTF.